These 3 T cell receptor beta chains share one sample of origin, sequenced in a study of metastatic and nonmetastatic thyroid tumors. TCRdb re-called clones from the PCR reads using MiXCR. The table includes 17,000 or so clones, 20% to 30% detected once. Thyroid surgery had not been preceded by any treatment in any patient. Sequencing was carried out using blood. All receptors come from a male donor with papillary thyroid cancer or a benign thyroid nodule (not recorded which). Some clones in this sample may be carry-over from other donors' samples.

Relative to its sample, this clone is medium-sized. The CDR3 here is CASSSKRDSSYEQYF. In DNA form, the CDR3 reads TGTGCCAGCAGTTCTAAGCGGGACAGCTCCTACGAGCAGTACTTC. The gene calls are TRBV13 and TRBJ2-7; either TRBD1 or TRBD2 may supply D (7 bases each). Germline V lookup: CDR1 PRHDT, CDR2 FYEKMQ (reference sequence). Trimming removed 6 bases at V and 0 bases at J, with 15 bases between. The CDR3 has 15 amino acids.

V and J are TRBV11-2 and TRBJ2-1; TRBD2 aligns across 9 bases. With V trimmed by 2 bases and J by 6 bases, 8 bases remained unmatched. Germline-derived CDR1 and CDR2 are SGHAT and FQNNGV. This CDR3 is 16 amino acids long. The CDR3 here is CASSLFLAGGGNEQFF. CDR3 DNA sequence: TGTGCCAGCAGCTTATTTCTTGCGGGAGGGGGCAATGAGCAGTTCTTC.

J is TRBJ1-5 and V is TRBV4-2, with a possible D match to TRBD1 (5 bases). The CDR3 loop spans 13 amino acids. Germline V gene sequence: CDR1 LGHNA, CDR2 YNFKEQ. With 3 bases removed from V and 7 bases from J, the gap between germline ends came to 10 bases. The CDR3 nucleotides read TGTGCCAGCAGCCAGGACACTTGGCAGCCCCAGCATTTT. This gives the protein CASSQDTWQPQHF.